The 18 T cell receptor beta chains below all came from one sample that was sequenced in a study of beta chain features in type 1 diabetes. Study-wide results and limits: Moderate yet significant TCRB CDR3 shortening was seen in Type 1 diabetes patients in all four CD4+ subsets.

Expressed TCRB transcripts were sequenced because the entire RNA isolate underwent reverse transcription. The assay was immunoSEQ multiplex PCR, and TCRdb's table has in-frame clones only and misses some. Of about 260,000 clones listed, roughly 21% are singletons. What these receptors recognize is not known. Sequenced sample: naive CD4+ T cells from blood. These receptors all stem from a woman in her forties with type 1 diabetes.

This clone was detected only a few times. The gene calls are TRBV18 and TRBJ1-5; 7 bases map to TRBD1. The V and J ends lost 5 bases and 3 bases, in that order; junction bases with no gene match: 7. This CDR3 has 15 residues. CDR1 and CDR2 (germline): KGHSH, LQKENI. This chain's CDR3 is CASSSNTGDNQPQHF. The DNA for the CDR3 is TGTGCCAGCTCATCGAATACAGGGGACAATCAGCCCCAGCATTTT.

Only a few counts were recorded for this clone. The sample carries other DNA sequences with the same CDR3. The chain combines TRBV28 with TRBJ1-5; D remains ambiguous. Trimming removed 2 bases at V and 7 bases at J, with 3 bases between. This CDR3 comprises 11 residues. Germline CDR1 and CDR2: MDHEN and SYDVKM. CDR3 loop: CASSLEQPQHF. The DNA of the CDR3 is TGTGCCAGCAGTTTAGAGCAGCCCCAGCATTTT. The full variable domain, rest sourced from reference TRBV28 and TRBJ1-5, is DVKVTQSSRYLVKRTGEKVFLECVQDMDHENMFWYRQDPGLGLRLIYFSYDVKMKEKGDIPEGYSVSREKKERFSLILESASTNQTSMYLCASSLEQPQHFGDGTRLSIL.

This clone was seen a handful of times. The CDR3 reads CASRTSGSAYEQYF. In nucleotides, the CDR3 is TGTGCCAGTAGGACTAGCGGTTCCGCCTACGAGCAGTACTTC. The rearrangement joins TRBV19 to TRBJ2-7, with 9 bases that match TRBD2. The CDR3 is made up of 14 amino acids. Unmatched junction bases numbered 5, after V lost 6 bases and J lost 2 bases. Per germline, CDR1 LNHDA and CDR2 SQIVND (reference sequence).

This clone was observed a few times. J is TRBJ2-1 and V is TRBV10-3; 7 bases agree with TRBD1. The CDR3 contains 13 residues. Looked up from germline, CDR1 is ENHRY and CDR2 is SYGVKD. Trimming removed 2 bases from V and 8 bases from J; junction bases left unmatched: 3. CDR3 protein: CAISEPQGDEQFF. CDR3 DNA: TGTGCCATCAGTGAGCCCCAGGGGGATGAGCAGTTCTTC.

In its sample, this clone was seen a few times. The chain recombines TRBV5-1 with TRBJ2-5; tentatively, D is TRBD1 (5 bases). The germline CDR1 and CDR2 sequences are SGHRS and YFSETQ. V lost 0 bases, J lost 2 bases, and 5 bases lay in between. This CDR3 region has 13 residues. DNA for the CDR3: TGCGCCAGCAGCTTGGGACAGCAAGAGACCCAGTACTTC. Protein product: CASSLGQQETQYF.

The chain has TRBV15 and TRBJ1-3, with D unresolved. This CDR3 spans 14 amino acids. Trimming took off 3 bases at V and 3 bases at J, with 9 bases between the two ends. In germline, CDR1 is LNHNV, CDR2 YYDKDF (reference sequence). The CDR3 protein is CATSRDFDGNTIYF. Here the CDR3 DNA reads TGTGCCACCAGCAGGGACTTCGATGGAAACACCATATATTTT.

This clone was counted only a few times. The chain recombines TRBV5-4 with TRBJ1-2; 7 bases match TRBD1. The V gene's germline CDR1 is SGHNT and CDR2 YYREEE (reference sequence). This CDR3 has 14 residues. The V segment lost 2 bases and the J segment 6 bases; nucleotides outside the gene matches: 7. In DNA form, the CDR3 reads TGTGCCAGCAGCTTCCCGACAGGGATCGATGGCTACACCTTC. Protein product: CASSFPTGIDGYTF.

This clone was seen more than once but under ten times. This chain links TRBV18 with TRBJ1-1, with D possibly being TRBD1 (5 bases). The CDR3 consists of 14 residues. V lost 6 bases and J lost 6, with 17 bases in between. Germline lookup yields CDR1 KGHSH and CDR2 LQKENI. In nucleotides, the CDR3 is TGTGCCAGCTCCGAACGGCAGGGTATGGCTGAAGCTTTCTTT. This sequence encodes CASSERQGMAEAFF.

The CDR3 bases are TGTGCCAGTAGTATATCTAGGAGGCAAGAGACCCAGTACTTC. This encodes CASSISRRQETQYF. This sequence joins TRBV19 and TRBJ2-5, with D tentatively TRBD2 (5 bases). This CDR3 is 14 amino acids long. V was clipped by 2 bases and J by 2 bases, with 9 bases between them. Germline CDR1 LNHDA, CDR2 SQIVND (reference sequence).

The chain links TRBV7-9 to TRBJ1-5; D might be TRBD1 (6 bases). The CDR3 length is 13 residues. CDR1 and CDR2 (germline): SEHNR, FQNEAQ (reference sequence). V lost 4 bases and J 4 bases, leaving 8 bases between the germline ends. CDR3 residues: CASSSQGNQPQHF. The CDR3 DNA sequence: TGTGCCAGCAGCTCTCAGGGGAATCAGCCCCAGCATTTT.

This rearrangement joins TRBV5-4 to TRBJ2-6, with a weak D call TRBD1 (6 bases). CDR1 and CDR2 from the germline V gene are SGHNT and YYREEE (reference sequence). Trimming pared 2 bases from V and 4 bases from J, leaving 10 bases between. This CDR3 region has 15 residues. The chain's CDR3 is CASSFEGVGANVLTF. CDR3 DNA sequence: TGTGCCAGCAGCTTCGAGGGGGTCGGGGCCAACGTCCTGACTTTC.

The chain recombines TRBV28 with TRBJ2-3; D is possibly TRBD1 (5 bases). Germline V lookup: CDR1 MDHEN, CDR2 SYDVKM. V dropped 8 bases and J dropped 4 bases, with 22 bases sitting between them. The CDR3 covers 16 residues. As DNA, the CDR3 is TGTGCCAGCGGATCCTCCCCCCTAGGGGCCGCAGATACGCAGTATTTT. It encodes CASGSSPLGAADTQYF.

The chain combines TRBV28 with TRBJ1-2; 10 positions match TRBD1. V was pared by 2 bases and J by 11 bases, with 2 bases of the junction left unmatched. Germline V gives CDR1 MDHEN, CDR2 SYDVKM. The CDR3 spans 12 residues. The DNA of the CDR3 is TGTGCCAGCAGTTTACGGACAGGGGGGTACACCTTC. This translates into CASSLRTGGYTF.

This clone was recorded a few times. The rearrangement links TRBV27 to TRBJ1-1; TRBD1 is a possible D gene (6 bases). CDR1 MNHEY and CDR2 SMNVEV come from the germline V gene (reference sequence). Deletions cut 6 bases from V and 0 bases from J, with 11 bases between. The CDR3 sequence is 14 residues long. CDR3 protein: CASSLDSMNTEAFF. The CDR3, as DNA: TGTGCCAGCAGCCTGGACAGCATGAACACTGAAGCTTTCTTT.

The chain has TRBV6-6 and TRBJ2-1; tentative D call: TRBD2 (6 bases). This CDR3 is built from 16 residues. Trimming removed 9 bases from V and 3 bases from J, with 21 bases in between. Germline V gene data show CDR1 as MNHNY and CDR2 as SVGAGI (reference sequence). Written as DNA, the CDR3 is TGTGCCAGTAGTAATACGCCCGGGACTTTCTACAATGAGCAGTTCTTC. Encoded protein: CASSNTPGTFYNEQFF.

This clone occurred a few times. J is TRBJ2-7 and V is TRBV27, with a tentative D call TRBD1 (5 bases). Trimming took off 6 bases at V and 2 bases at J, with 14 bases between the two ends. This CDR3 is built from 14 residues. Germline V CDR1 and CDR2: MNHEY, SMNVEV (reference sequence). This chain's CDR3 is CASSSDSRAYEQYF. The CDR3 coding sequence is TGTGCCAGCAGCTCCGACAGTAGAGCCTACGAGCAGTACTTC.

The sample holds a few counts of this clone. The V call is TRBV7-2, the J call TRBJ2-7; TRBD2 matches at 7 bases. CDR1 is SGHTA and CDR2 is FQGNSA in the germline V gene. Trimming took 1 base from V and 0 from J; bases not matched to a gene: 9. The CDR3 spans 17 residues. Here the CDR3 DNA reads TGTGCCAGCAGCTTAGGCGGCCTAGCGGACCGCTCCTACGAGCAGTACTTC. It translates to CASSLGGLADRSYEQYF.

V and J are TRBV7-2 and TRBJ2-1, with 8 bases fitting TRBD2. J was trimmed by 7 bases and V by 1 base; bases with no gene match: 6. Germline V gene data show CDR1 as SGHTA and CDR2 as FQGNSA. This CDR3 region has 15 residues. CDR3 DNA: TGTGCCAGCAGCTTAGTGGGACTAGTAACGAATGAGCAGTTCTTC. Encoded protein: CASSLVGLVTNEQFF.